A selection of T cell receptor beta chains follows, all from one sample in a study of PD-L1 blockade in urothelial cancer. Repertoires were generated with immunoSEQ multiplex PCR, while TCRdb's copy carries only in-frame clones and drops some. The sample consists of tens of thousands of clones, about 82% of them appearing once. The sequencing here drew on PBMCs, taken around atezolizumab (anti-PD-L1) treatment. These receptors all come from a man in his fifties with urothelial cancer. CDR3s include the opening cysteine and the closing phenylalanine or tryptophan. A D gene is named only where the DNA matches it firmly. Clone size, where shown, is once, few, many, or a class for clones that have expanded.

j_call clone_size d_call v_call cdr3_nt cdr3_aa
TRBJ2-7 NA TRBD1 TRBV19 TGTGCCAGTAGTTTCCGGGACAGGGCCTACGAGCAGTACTTC CASSFRDRAYEQYF
TRBJ2-2 NA NA TRBV28 TGTGCCAGCAGTTGGGGGGTTGGCGGGGAGCTGTTTTTT CASSWGVGGELFF
TRBJ2-1 NA TRBD2 TRBV7-2 TGTGCCAGCAGCTTCATGCGGGAGGGCCGGCGGGCCTACAATGAGCAGTTCTTC CASSFMREGRRAYNEQFF
TRBJ1-6 few NA TRBV7-9 TGTGCCAGCAGCTTAGCGCAGCCAGGGGAGGGTTCACCCCTCCACTTT CASSLAQPGEGSPLHF
TRBJ2-2 once TRBD2 TRBV27 TGTGCCAGCAGACAAAAAGGACTAGCGGGAGGTATCGGGGAGCTGTTTTTT CASRQKGLAGGIGELFF
TRBJ2-1 NA NA TRBV7-9 TGTGCCAGCAGCTTACTCAGTAGCGGTTACTACAATGAGCAGTTCTTC CASSLLSSGYYNEQFF
TRBJ1-6 few NA TRBV5-4 TGTGCCAGCAGCTTCGCCGGGACTAAGGGAAGGAATTCACCCCTCCACTTT CASSFAGTKGRNSPLHF
TRBJ1-1 few NA TRBV19 TGTGCCAGTAGTATTACTGAAAATGAAGCTTTCTTT CASSITENEAFF
TRBJ2-5 NA NA TRBV4-1 TGCGCCAGCAGCCATGTACAGGGCGTCGGGACCCAGTACTTC CASSHVQGVGTQYF
TRBJ1-1 NA NA TRBV2 TGTGCCAGCAGCCAACAGGGCGTGGGCACTGAAGCTTTCTTT CASSQQGVGTEAFF
TRBJ2-4 few TRBD1 TRBV9 TGTGCCAGCAGCGTTCAGGGGGTCGGAAACATTCAGTACTTC CASSVQGVGNIQYF
TRBJ2-5 NA TRBD1 TRBV5-1 TGCGCCAGCAACCGACAGGGGGGTATCGAGACCCAGTACTTC CASNRQGGIETQYF
TRBJ2-3 NA NA TRBV6-1 TGTGCCAGCAGTGAAGCCCTAGCCCGCACAGATACGCAGTATTTT CASSEALARTDTQYF
TRBJ2-1 NA TRBD2 TRBV4-1 TGCGCCAGCAGCCAAGATGTAATAGCGGGAGGTTGGGGCAATGAGCAGTTCTTC CASSQDVIAGGWGNEQFF
TRBJ1-5 NA NA TRBV19 TGTGCCAGTAGCACAAGGGGGGGAGGGTCTAGGCCAAATCAGCCCCAGCATTTT CASSTRGGGSRPNQPQHF
TRBJ2-6 NA NA TRBV4-2 TGTGCCAGCAGCCAGAACCCGGGACAAAGAGGATCTGGGGCCAACGTCCTGACTTTC CASSQNPGQRGSGANVLTF
TRBJ1-5 NA NA TRBV19 TGTGCCAGTAGTCCCCGGTTGTTTAGTGACAATCAGCCCCAGCATTTT CASSPRLFSDNQPQHF
TRBJ1-2 NA NA TRBV19 TGTGCCAGTAGCGGAGGAACGGTCCCGTGGGGCTATGGCTACACCTTC CASSGGTVPWGYGYTF
TRBJ1-4 NA NA TRBV18 TGTGCCAGCTCCCGTTTGCAGGCTGCAACTAATGAAAAACTGTTTTTT CASSRLQAATNEKLFF
TRBJ2-2 NA NA TRBV2 TGTGCCAGCAACGCGGGGATCGGGGAGCTGTTTTTT CASNAGIGELFF
TRBJ1-5 NA NA TRBV6-6 TGTGCCACTAAGAGGGTGGGCAATCAGCCCCAGCATTTT CATKRVGNQPQHF
TRBJ2-3 few TRBD2 TRBV18 TGTGCCAGCTCACGCCGAGGAGCGGGAGAGTCGGATACGCAGTATTTT CASSRRGAGESDTQYF
TRBJ1-1 few TRBD1 TRBV28 TGTGCCAGCAGTAGGGACAGAGTGAACACTGAAGCTTTCTTT CASSRDRVNTEAFF
TRBJ1-5 NA NA TRBV30 TGTGCCTGGAGCGGGGTTGCGAGTCAGCCCCAGCATTTT CAWSGVASQPQHF
TRBJ1-2 NA NA TRBV6-1 TGTGCCAGCAGTGAAGGTTCCGGGAACTATGGCTACACCTTC CASSEGSGNYGYTF
TRBJ1-1 NA NA TRBV19 TGTGCCAGTAGTAAGGACGGGGGGCTGAACACTGAAGCTTTCTTT CASSKDGGLNTEAFF
TRBJ2-5 NA NA TRBV11-2 TGTGCCAGCAGCTTATCGGGGATCCCATTTGAAGAGACCCAGTACTTC CASSLSGIPFEETQYF
TRBJ1-5 NA NA TRBV21-1 TGTGCCAGCAGCATACGTCCGACAGTTACAGGGGAGAATCAGCCCCAGCATTTT CASSIRPTVTGENQPQHF
TRBJ2-7 NA TRBD1 TRBV2 TGTGCCAGCATTTTGACAGGGGGACCCTACGAGCAGTACTTC CASILTGGPYEQYF
TRBJ2-5 NA NA TRBV19 TGTGCCAGTAGTAGCCGGACTACTGGAAGAGAGACCCAGTACTTC CASSSRTTGRETQYF
TRBJ1-1 NA NA TRBV5-4 TGTGCCAGCAGCTTGACACAGGGAGCTGAAGCTTTCTTT CASSLTQGAEAFF
TRBJ2-1 NA TRBD2 TRBV7-2 TGTGCCAGCAGCTTAGCGCGACTAGCGGGAGTGAGCTCCTACAATGAGCAGTTCTTC CASSLARLAGVSSYNEQFF
TRBJ2-7 NA TRBD2 TRBV28 TGTGCCAGCACCCATGGGGGGGGTGTTGGGCAGTACTTC CASTHGGGVGQYF
TRBJ2-3 NA NA TRBV5-4 TGTGCCAGCAGCCCTGGGGGGTTGTGGGGCACAGATACGCAGTATTTT CASSPGGLWGTDTQYF
TRBJ1-2 NA NA TRBV11-2 TGTGCCAGGACTCGCGGAGGGGCAGACTATGGCTACACCTTC CARTRGGADYGYTF
TRBJ1-3 NA NA TRBV5-4 TGTGCCAGCAGCTTGGACAGTTCCACTGGAAACACCATATATTTT CASSLDSSTGNTIYF
TRBJ1-1 few NA TRBV5-6 TGTGCCAGCAGGGGGGGACCCACGAACACTGAAGCTTTCTTT CASRGGPTNTEAFF
TRBJ2-3 NA NA TRBV2 TGTGCCAGCAGAGACCGGACAGGCACAGATACGCAGTATTTT CASRDRTGTDTQYF
TRBJ1-1 NA NA TRBV29-1 TGCAGCGTGCTTTTGGGGGCGATTTCTGAAGCTTTCTTT CSVLLGAISEAFF
TRBJ2-3 NA TRBD2 TRBV28 TGTGCCATAAGGGAACTAGCGGGGCGGGAAGATACGCAGTATTTT CAIRELAGREDTQYF
TRBJ2-5 NA TRBD2 TRBV5-1 TGCGCCAGCAGCTCTACCGGACTAGCGGGAGCGGGTGAGACCCAGTACTTC CASSSTGLAGAGETQYF
TRBJ1-2 once NA TRBV5-1 TGCGCCAGCAGGACGGACAGTGCGTTGATCAATGGCTACACCTTC CASRTDSALINGYTF
TRBJ2-2 NA TRBD2 TRBV27 TGTGCCAGCAGACCAGCGGGAGGGGTGAACACCGGGGAGCTGTTTTTT CASRPAGGVNTGELFF
TRBJ2-3 NA TRBD2 TRBV14 TGTGCCAGCAGCACGGGACTAGCGGGAGACACAGATACGCAGTATTTT CASSTGLAGDTDTQYF
TRBJ2-3 few NA TRBV7-2 TGTGCCAGCAGCTTAGTTAGGGGTTTGGCGGATACGCAGTATTTT CASSLVRGLADTQYF
TRBJ2-2 NA TRBD2 TRBV10-3 TGTGCCATCAGTACTAGCGGTTCCCCCGGGGAGCTGTTTTTT CAISTSGSPGELFF
TRBJ2-7 NA TRBD2 TRBV4-1 TGCGCCAGCAGCCATGGGACTATATACGAGGAGCAGTACTTC CASSHGTIYEEQYF
TRBJ1-1 NA NA TRBV13 TGTGCCAGCACCAAAGGACAGAGGAACACTGAAGCTTTCTTT CASTKGQRNTEAFF
TRBJ1-4 NA NA TRBV2 TGTGCCAGCAGTGGCCAGGGCTTATGGAATGAAAAACTGTTTTTT CASSGQGLWNEKLFF